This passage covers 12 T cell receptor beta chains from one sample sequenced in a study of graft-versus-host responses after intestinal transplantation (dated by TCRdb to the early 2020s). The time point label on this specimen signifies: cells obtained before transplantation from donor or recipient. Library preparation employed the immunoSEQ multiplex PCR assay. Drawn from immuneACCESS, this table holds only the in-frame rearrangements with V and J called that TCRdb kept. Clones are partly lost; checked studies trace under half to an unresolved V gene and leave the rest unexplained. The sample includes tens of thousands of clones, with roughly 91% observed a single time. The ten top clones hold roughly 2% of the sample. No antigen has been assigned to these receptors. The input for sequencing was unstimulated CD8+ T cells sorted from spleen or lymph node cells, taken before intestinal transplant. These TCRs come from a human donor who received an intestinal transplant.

The CDR3 spells CASSRGTGGSGNTIYF. Here the CDR3 DNA reads TGTGCCAGCAGCCGAGGGACAGGGGGCTCTGGAAACACCATATATTTT. This rearrangement joins TRBV14 to TRBJ1-3; 11 bases match TRBD1. CDR1 and CDR2 (germline): SGHDN, FVKESK. The CDR3 consists of 16 residues. V shed 4 bases and J 0 bases; nucleotides not matched to a gene: 2.

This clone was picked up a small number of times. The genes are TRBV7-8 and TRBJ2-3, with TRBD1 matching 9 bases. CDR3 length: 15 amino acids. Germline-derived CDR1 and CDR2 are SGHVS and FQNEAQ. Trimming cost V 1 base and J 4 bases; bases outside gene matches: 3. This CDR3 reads CASSLVQGAADTQYF. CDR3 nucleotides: TGTGCCAGCAGCTTAGTACAGGGGGCTGCAGATACGCAGTATTTT. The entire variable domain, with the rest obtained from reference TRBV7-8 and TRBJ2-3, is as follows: GAGVSQSPRYKVAKRGQDVALRCDPISGHVSLFWYQQALGQGPEFLTYFQNEAQLDKSGLPSDRFFAERPEGSVSTLKIQRTQQEDSAVYLCASSLVQGAADTQYFGPGTRLTVL.

The CDR3 bases are TGTGCCAGCAGCCTTGCCGGGACAACTCCCTACGAGCAGTACTTC. This codes for CASSLAGTTPYEQYF. The V gene is TRBV7-2, the J gene TRBJ2-7, with TRBD1 as a possible D gene (6 bases). V lost 5 bases and J 2 bases, leaving 16 bases between the germline ends. The CDR3 totals 15 residues. The germline CDR1 and CDR2 sequences are SGHTA and FQGNSA.

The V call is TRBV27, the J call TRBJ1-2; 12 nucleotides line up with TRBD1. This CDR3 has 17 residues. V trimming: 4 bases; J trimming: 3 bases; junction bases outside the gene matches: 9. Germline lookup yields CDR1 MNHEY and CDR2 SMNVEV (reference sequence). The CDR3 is CASSSTPGQGAYYGYTF. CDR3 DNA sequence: TGTGCCAGCAGTTCGACCCCGGGACAGGGGGCCTACTATGGCTACACCTTC.

The CDR3 DNA sequence: TGTGCCAGTAGTCCCGGTCGCGAGCAGTACTTC. It codes for CASSPGREQYF. This chain uses TRBV19 with TRBJ2-7, with D hard to call. CDR3 length: 11 residues. V was clipped by 5 bases and J by 6 bases, with 8 bases between them. Germline CDR1 reads LNHDA; CDR2 reads SQIVND (reference sequence).

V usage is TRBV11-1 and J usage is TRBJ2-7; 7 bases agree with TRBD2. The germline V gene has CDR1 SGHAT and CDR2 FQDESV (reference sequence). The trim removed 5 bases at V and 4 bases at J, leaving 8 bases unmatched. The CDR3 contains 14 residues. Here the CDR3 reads CASSRGLVQYEQYF. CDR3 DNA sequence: TGTGCCAGCAGCCGCGGACTAGTACAGTACGAGCAGTACTTC.

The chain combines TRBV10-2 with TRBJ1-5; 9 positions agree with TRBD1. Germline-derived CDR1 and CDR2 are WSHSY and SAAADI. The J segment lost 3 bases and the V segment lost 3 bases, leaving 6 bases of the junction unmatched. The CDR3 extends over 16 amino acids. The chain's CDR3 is CASSDRDRAINQPQHF. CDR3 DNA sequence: TGCGCCAGCAGTGACCGGGACAGGGCTATCAATCAGCCCCAGCATTTT.

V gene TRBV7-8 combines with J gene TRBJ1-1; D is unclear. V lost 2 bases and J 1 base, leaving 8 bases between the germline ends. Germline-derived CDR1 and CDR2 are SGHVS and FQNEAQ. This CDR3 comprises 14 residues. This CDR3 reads CASSLLSQNTEAFF. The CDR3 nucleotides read TGTGCCAGCAGCTTATTATCACAGAACACTGAAGCTTTCTTT.

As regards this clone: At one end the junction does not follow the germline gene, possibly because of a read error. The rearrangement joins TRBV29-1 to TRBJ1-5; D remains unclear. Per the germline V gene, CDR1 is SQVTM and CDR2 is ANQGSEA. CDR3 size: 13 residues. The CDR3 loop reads CSVVAGWGQAQHF. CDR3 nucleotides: TGCAGCGTTGTGGCGGGATGGGGTCAGGCCCAGCATTTT.

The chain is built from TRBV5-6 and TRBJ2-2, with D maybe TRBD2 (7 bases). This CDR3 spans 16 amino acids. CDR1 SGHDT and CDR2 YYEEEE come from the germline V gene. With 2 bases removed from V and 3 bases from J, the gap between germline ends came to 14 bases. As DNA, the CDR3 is TGTGCCAGCAGCTTCTTAGGGGGGGAGGACACCGGGGAGCTGTTTTTT. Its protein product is CASSFLGGEDTGELFF.

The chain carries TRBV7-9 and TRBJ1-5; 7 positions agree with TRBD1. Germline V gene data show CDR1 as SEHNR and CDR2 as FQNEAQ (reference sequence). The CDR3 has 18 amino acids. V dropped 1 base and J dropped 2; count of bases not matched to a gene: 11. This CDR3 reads CASSLERGQGIGNQPQHF. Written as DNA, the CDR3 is TGTGCCAGCAGCTTAGAAAGGGGGCAAGGAATAGGCAATCAGCCCCAGCATTTT.

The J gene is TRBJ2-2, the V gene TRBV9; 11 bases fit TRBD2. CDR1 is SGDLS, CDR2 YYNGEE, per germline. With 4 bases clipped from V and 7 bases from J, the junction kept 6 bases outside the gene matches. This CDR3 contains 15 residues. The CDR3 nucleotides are TGTGCCAGCAGCTTTAGCGGGGGGGCCAACGGGGAGCTGTTTTTT. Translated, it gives CASSFSGGANGELFF. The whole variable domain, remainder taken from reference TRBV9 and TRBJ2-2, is DSGVTQTPKHLITATGQRVTLRCSPRSGDLSVYWYQQSLDQGLQFLIQYYNGEERAKGNILERFSAQQFPDLHSELNLSSLELGDSALYFCASSFSGGANGELFFGEGSRLTVL.